Listed here are 6 T cell receptor beta chains from one sample, sequenced in a study of control samples from healthy donors and cancer patients. Only in-frame clones appear in the TCRdb table, and some are missing; sequencing was by immunoSEQ multiplex PCR. Among 160,000 or so clones listed, 93% were seen once. Input material: blood. The receptors shown here come from a man in his fifties or sixties in good health.

The chain is built from TRBV5-4 and TRBJ2-7, with 7 bases identical to TRBD1. Germline CDR1 and CDR2: SGHNT and YYREEE (reference sequence). The length of the CDR3 is 13 residues. The J segment lost 5 bases and the V segment lost 4 bases, leaving 6 bases of the junction unmatched. CDR3 residues: CASSNTGADEQYF. As DNA, the CDR3 is TGTGCCAGCAGCAACACAGGGGCGGACGAGCAGTACTTC. Full variable domain (rest looked up from reference TRBV5-4 and TRBJ2-7): ETGVTQSPTHLIKTRGQQVTLRCSSQSGHNTVSWYQQALGQGPQFIFQYYREEENGRGNFPPRFSGLQFPNYSSELNVNALELDDSALYLCASSNTGADEQYFGPGTRLTVT.

The rearrangement links TRBV28 to TRBJ2-5, with 9 nucleotides matching TRBD1. This CDR3 is 14 amino acids long. J was trimmed by 4 bases and V by 3 bases; bases with no gene match: 3. Germline CDR1 and CDR2: MDHEN and SYDVKM. CDR3: CASSFGTGLETQYF. The CDR3 nucleotides are TGTGCCAGCAGTTTCGGGACAGGGTTAGAGACCCAGTACTTC.

The chain links TRBV27 to TRBJ1-1; D unresolved. Trimming removed 6 bases at V and 2 bases at J, with 10 bases between. The CDR3 has 13 residues. Germline CDR1 MNHEY, CDR2 SMNVEV (reference sequence). The CDR3 DNA is TGTGCCAGCAGCGTGGAGGTAAACACTGAAGCTTTCTTT. Translated, it gives CASSVEVNTEAFF.

For the CDR3, the DNA is TGTGCCAGCAGCTCTCGGACAGGGAGGAACGAGCAGTACTTC. It is translated as CASSSRTGRNEQYF. The rearrangement uses TRBV7-6 and TRBJ2-7; 8 bases align to TRBD1. The CDR3 covers 14 residues. Trimming at V came to 4 bases and at J to 5 bases, leaving 7 bases not matched to a gene. CDR1 is SGHVS, CDR2 FNYEAQ, per germline.

The V call is TRBV7-9, the J call TRBJ2-5; D is perhaps TRBD1 (6 bases). The germline V gene encodes CDR1 SEHNR and CDR2 FQNEAQ (reference sequence). Trimming stripped 4 bases from V and 8 bases from J, with 14 bases between. The CDR3 length is 13 residues. CDR3 bases: TGTGCCAGCAGCTCTAGGGACACTCATACCCAGTACTTC. This codes for CASSSRDTHTQYF. The entire variable domain, with the rest obtained from reference TRBV7-9 and TRBJ2-5, is as follows: DTGVSQNPRHKITKRGQNVTFRCDPISEHNRLYWYRQTLGQGPEFLTYFQNEAQLEKSRLLSDRFSAERPKGSFSTLEIQRTEQGDSAMYLCASSSRDTHTQYFGPGTRLLVL.

This clone was observed a few times. V gene TRBV4-2 combines with J gene TRBJ1-3; 10 nucleotides line up with TRBD1. Germline CDR1 reads LGHNA; CDR2 reads YNFKEQ. The CDR3 runs to 19 residues. The J segment lost 2 bases and the V segment lost 3 bases, leaving 13 bases of the junction unmatched. The CDR3 protein is CASSHETGTGEYAGNTIYF. In DNA, the CDR3 is TGTGCCAGCAGCCACGAAACCGGGACAGGGGAGTATGCTGGAAACACCATATATTTT.